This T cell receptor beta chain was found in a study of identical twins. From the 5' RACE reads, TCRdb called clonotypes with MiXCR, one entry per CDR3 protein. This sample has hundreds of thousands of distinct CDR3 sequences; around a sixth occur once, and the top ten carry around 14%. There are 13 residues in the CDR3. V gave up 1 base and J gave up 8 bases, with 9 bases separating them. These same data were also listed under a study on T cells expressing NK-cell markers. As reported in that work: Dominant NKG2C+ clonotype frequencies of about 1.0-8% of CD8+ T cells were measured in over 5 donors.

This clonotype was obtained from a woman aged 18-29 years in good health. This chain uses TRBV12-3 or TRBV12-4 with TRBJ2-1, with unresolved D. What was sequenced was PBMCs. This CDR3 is CASSLGGLDEQFF. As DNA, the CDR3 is TGTGCCAGCAGTTTAGGCGGTCTCGATGAGCAGTTCTTC.